This TCR beta chain derives from a study of blood T cell repertoires in COVID-19. Assay used: immunoSEQ multiplex PCR; TCRdb lists only in-frame clones, some missing. The table lists about 140,000 clones, roughly four fifths of them singletons. There are 13 residues in the CDR3. Germline V gene data show CDR1 as GTSNPN and CDR2 as SVGIG (reference sequence). Between the trimmed V and J ends, which lost 4 bases and 5 bases, there was a span of 12 bases. The chain links TRBV30 to TRBJ1-5, with D maybe TRBD1 (5 bases). The sequence was collected from a woman aged 55 to 70 with acute or convalescent COVID-19. Material for sequencing was peripheral blood. DNA of the CDR3: TGTGCCTGGACCCTGGGGGGGGATCAGCCCCAGCATTTT. Translation: CAWTLGGDQPQHF.